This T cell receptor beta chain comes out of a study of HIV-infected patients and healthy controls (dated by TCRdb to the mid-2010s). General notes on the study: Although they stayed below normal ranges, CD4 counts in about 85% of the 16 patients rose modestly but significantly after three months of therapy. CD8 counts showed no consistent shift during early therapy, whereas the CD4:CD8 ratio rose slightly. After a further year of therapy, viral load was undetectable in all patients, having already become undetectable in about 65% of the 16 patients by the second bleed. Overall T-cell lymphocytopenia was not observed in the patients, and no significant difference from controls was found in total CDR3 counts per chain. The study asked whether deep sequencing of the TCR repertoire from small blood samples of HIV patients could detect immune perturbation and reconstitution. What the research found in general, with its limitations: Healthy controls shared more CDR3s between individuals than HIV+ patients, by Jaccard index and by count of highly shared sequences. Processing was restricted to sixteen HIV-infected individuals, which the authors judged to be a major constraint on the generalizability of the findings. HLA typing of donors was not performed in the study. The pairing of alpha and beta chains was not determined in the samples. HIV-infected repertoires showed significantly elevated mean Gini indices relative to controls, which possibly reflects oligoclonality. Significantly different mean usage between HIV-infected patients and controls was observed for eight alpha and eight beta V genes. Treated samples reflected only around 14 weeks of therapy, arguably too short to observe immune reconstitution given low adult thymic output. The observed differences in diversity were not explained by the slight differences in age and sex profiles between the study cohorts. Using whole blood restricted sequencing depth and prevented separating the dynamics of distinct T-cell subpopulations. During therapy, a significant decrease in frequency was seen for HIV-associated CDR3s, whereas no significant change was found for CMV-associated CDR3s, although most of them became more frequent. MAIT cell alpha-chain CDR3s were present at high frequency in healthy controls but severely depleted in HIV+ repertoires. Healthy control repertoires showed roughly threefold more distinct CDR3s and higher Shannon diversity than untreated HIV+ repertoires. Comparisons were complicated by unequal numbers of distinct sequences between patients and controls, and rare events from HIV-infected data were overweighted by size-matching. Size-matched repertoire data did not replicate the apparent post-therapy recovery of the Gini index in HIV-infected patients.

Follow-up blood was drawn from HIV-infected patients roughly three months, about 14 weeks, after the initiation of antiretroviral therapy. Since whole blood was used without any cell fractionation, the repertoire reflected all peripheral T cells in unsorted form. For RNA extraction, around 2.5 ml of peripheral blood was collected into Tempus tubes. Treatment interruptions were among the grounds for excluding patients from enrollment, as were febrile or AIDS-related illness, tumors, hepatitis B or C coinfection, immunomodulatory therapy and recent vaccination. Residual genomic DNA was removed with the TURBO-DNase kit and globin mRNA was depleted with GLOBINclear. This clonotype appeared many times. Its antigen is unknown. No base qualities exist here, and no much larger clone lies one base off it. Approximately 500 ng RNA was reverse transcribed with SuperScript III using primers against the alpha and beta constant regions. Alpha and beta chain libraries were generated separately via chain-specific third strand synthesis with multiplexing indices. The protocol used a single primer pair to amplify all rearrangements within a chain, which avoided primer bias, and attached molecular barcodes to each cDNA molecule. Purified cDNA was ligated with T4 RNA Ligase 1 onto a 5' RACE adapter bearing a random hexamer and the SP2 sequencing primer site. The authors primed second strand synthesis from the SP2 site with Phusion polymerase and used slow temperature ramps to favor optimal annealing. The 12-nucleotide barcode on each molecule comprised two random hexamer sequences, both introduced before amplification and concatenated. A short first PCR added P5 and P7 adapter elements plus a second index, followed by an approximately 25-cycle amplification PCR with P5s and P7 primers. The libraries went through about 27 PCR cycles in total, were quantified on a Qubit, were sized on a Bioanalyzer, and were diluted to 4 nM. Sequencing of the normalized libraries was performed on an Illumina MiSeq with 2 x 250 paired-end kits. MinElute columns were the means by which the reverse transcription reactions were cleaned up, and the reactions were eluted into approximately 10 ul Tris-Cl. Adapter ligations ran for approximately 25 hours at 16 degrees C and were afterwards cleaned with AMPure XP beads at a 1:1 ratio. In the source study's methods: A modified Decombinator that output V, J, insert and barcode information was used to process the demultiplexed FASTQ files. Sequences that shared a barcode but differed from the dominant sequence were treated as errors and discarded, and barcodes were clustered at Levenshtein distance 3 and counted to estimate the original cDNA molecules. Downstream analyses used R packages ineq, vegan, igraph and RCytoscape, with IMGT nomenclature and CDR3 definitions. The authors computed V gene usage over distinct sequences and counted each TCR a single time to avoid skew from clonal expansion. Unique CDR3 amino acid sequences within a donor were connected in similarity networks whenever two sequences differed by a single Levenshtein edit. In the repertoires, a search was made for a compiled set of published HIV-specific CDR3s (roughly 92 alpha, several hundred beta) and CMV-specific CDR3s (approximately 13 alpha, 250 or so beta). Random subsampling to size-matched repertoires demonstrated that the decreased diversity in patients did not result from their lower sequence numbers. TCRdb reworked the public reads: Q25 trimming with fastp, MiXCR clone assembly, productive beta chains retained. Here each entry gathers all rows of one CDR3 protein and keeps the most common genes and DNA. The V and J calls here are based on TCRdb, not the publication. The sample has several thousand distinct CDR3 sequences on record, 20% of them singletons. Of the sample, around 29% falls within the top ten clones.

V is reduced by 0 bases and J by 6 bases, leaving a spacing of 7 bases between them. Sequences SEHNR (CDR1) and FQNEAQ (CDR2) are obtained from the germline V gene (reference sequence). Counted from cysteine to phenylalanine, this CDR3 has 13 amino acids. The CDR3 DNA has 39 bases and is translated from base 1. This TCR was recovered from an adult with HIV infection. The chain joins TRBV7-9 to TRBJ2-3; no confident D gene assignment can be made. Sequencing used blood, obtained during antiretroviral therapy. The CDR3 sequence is CASSLAPGDTQYF. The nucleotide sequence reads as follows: TGTGCCAGCAGCTTAGCCCCAGGCGATACGCAGTATTTT.